This T cell receptor (beta chain) came from a study of T cells in Graves' hyperthyroidism and ophthalmopathy. Study as a whole: Peripheral blood samples were taken at initial diagnosis, prior to any treatment.

Patients counted as stable if ophthalmopathy did not develop within 18 months. In patients aged 18 to 65, hyperthyroidism was newly diagnosed, with duration under 2 months. Ten or more counts support this clonotype. Using RNA transcripts as the source, TCR beta CDR3 regions were amplified. When the TCR CDR3 underwent first-round RT-PCR, the HTBI primer set was used. TCRdb independently ran MiXCR on the multiplex PCR reads; one entry per CDR3 protein. The table shows about 360,000 distinct CDR3 sequences, with 13% occurring only once. The CDR3 totals 17 residues. Trimming took 5 bases from V and 4 from J; bases not matched to a gene: 6.

The chain uses TRBV12-3 or TRBV12-4 and TRBJ2-1; 15 bases align to TRBD2. Sequencing was done on a sample of blood. The origin of this receptor is a woman aged 18 to 35 with Graves' hyperthyroidism. CDR3 sequence (DNA): TGTGCCAGCAGTATGTCCGGGACTAGCGGGGGGTACAATGAGCAGTTCTTC. This translates into CASSMSGTSGGYNEQFF.